This T cell receptor (beta chain) is from a study of T cells in Graves' hyperthyroidism and ophthalmopathy. No progression to ophthalmopathy during 18 months of follow-up defined stable disease. Among the patients, aged 18 to 65, hyperthyroidism was newly diagnosed and had lasted under 2 months. Exclusion criteria comprised uncontrolled infection, other autoimmune disease, pregnancy or lactation. A remark on this clonotype: The antigen remains undetermined.

The CDR3 sequence is 15 residues long. V lost 6 bases and J 1 base, leaving 16 bases between the germline ends. Per the germline V gene, CDR1 is DFQATT and CDR2 is SNEGSKA (reference sequence). Study findings and constraints: Researchers found most expanded thyroid clonotypes above 0.001 in blood as well.

The CDR3 regions of TCR beta were amplified from RNA transcripts. In the first-round RT-PCR of the TCR CDR3, the HTBI primer set was used. A single record per CDR3 protein comes from TCRdb applying MiXCR to the multiplex PCR reads. The sample holds roughly 170,000 distinct CDR3 sequences, about 18% seen once. This chain links TRBV20-1 with TRBJ1-5, with TRBD1 as a possible D gene (6 bases). The sequenced sample consisted of blood. The TCR was taken from a woman aged 45-60 years with Graves' hyperthyroidism. As DNA, the CDR3 is TGCAGTGCCAAAATTGACAGGCTAAGCAATCAGCCCCAGCATTTT. The encoded protein is CSAKIDRLSNQPQHF.